A selection of T cell receptor beta chains follows, all from one sample in a study of cytomegalovirus exposure and HLA in healthy donors. The repertoire was sequenced with immunoSEQ multiplex PCR; TCRdb's copy has only in-frame clones and lacks some. The sample yields over 130,000 clones, 82% seen once. Sequencing was carried out using PBMCs. These receptors originate from a male donor in good health and CMV-seronegative. Each CDR3 is given with its conserved first and last residue. Each record gives: V gene, D gene, clone size, J gene, CDR3 protein, CDR3 DNA. D genes are given only for firm matches. Expanded clones are given a class, and other clones once, few, many or no size at all.

TRBV19	TRBD1	-	TRBJ1-1	CASSPPGQRNTEAFF	TGTGCCAGTAGCCCTCCGGGACAGAGAAACACTGAAGCTTTCTTT
TRBV28	-	few	TRBJ2-7	CASSAQGYEQYF	TGTGCCAGCAGTGCCCAGGGTTACGAGCAGTACTTC
TRBV7-2	TRBD2	-	TRBJ2-1	CASSFAGTSGRAEQFF	TGTGCCAGCAGCTTTGCGGGGACTAGCGGGAGGGCGGAGCAGTTCTTC
TRBV2	-	once	TRBJ2-3	CASSELPTDTQYF	TGTGCCAGCAGTGAACTTCCCACAGATACGCAGTATTTT
TRBV7-8	TRBD2	-	TRBJ2-7	CASSLALAGASLSYEQYF	TGTGCCAGCAGCTTAGCGCTAGCGGGAGCCTCACTCTCCTACGAGCAGTACTTC
TRBV10-3	TRBD2	-	TRBJ2-3	CAISDPRTSGSRMDTQYF	TGTGCCATCAGTGATCCTAGGACTAGCGGGAGCAGAATGGATACGCAGTATTTT
TRBV28	TRBD2	few	TRBJ2-1	CASTGGSSGGYNEQFF	TGTGCCAGCACCGGGGGCTCTAGCGGGGGATACAATGAGCAGTTCTTC
TRBV30	TRBD2	-	TRBJ2-1	CAWSLGLAGRNEQFF	TGTGCCTGGAGCCTCGGACTAGCGGGACGCAATGAGCAGTTCTTC
TRBV7-9	-	-	TRBJ1-2	CASSLVGGNGYTF	TGTGCCAGCAGCTTAGTTGGAGGGAATGGCTACACCTTC
TRBV28	-	-	TRBJ2-1	CASSSEDYGEQFF	TGTGCCAGCAGTTCAGAGGACTATGGTGAGCAGTTCTTC
TRBV6-5	TRBD1	-	TRBJ2-7	CASSYSQQGSSYEQYF	TGTGCCAGCAGTTACTCGCAACAGGGGAGCTCCTACGAGCAGTACTTC
TRBV2	-	-	TRBJ2-5	CASSALGQRSETQYF	TGTGCCAGCAGTGCTCTAGGACAGCGCTCCGAGACCCAGTACTTC
TRBV6-4	-	-	TRBJ2-3	CASSEGDSGTDTQYF	TGTGCCAGCAGTGAAGGTGATAGCGGCACAGATACGCAGTATTTT
TRBV19	-	few	TRBJ2-6	CASQGGSSGANVLTF	TGTGCCAGTCAGGGGGGAAGCTCTGGGGCCAACGTCCTGACTTTC
TRBV20-1	-	-	TRBJ2-7	CSAKLAEEQYF	TGCAGTGCTAAACTAGCAGAAGAGCAGTACTTC
TRBV9	-	-	TRBJ2-3	CASSAHESGRGTDTQYF	TGTGCCAGCAGCGCACACGAAAGCGGGCGTGGAACAGATACGCAGTATTTT
TRBV30	-	-	TRBJ2-1	CAWNVIPSSYNEQFF	TGTGCCTGGAATGTTATCCCGAGCTCCTACAATGAGCAGTTCTTC
TRBV11-1	TRBD2	-	TRBJ2-7	CASSPPLGLAGGAYEQYF	TGTGCCAGCAGCCCGCCACTGGGACTAGCGGGAGGGGCCTACGAGCAGTACTTC
TRBV4-3	-	-	TRBJ2-7	CASSQVGLPYEQYF	TGCGCCAGCAGCCAAGTTGGACTACCCTACGAGCAGTACTTC
TRBV30	-	-	TRBJ2-1	CAGDDLGLPYNEQFF	TGTGCCGGGGACGACCTAGGACTACCATACAATGAGCAGTTCTTC
TRBV5-4	-	-	TRBJ2-5	CASSRDKQETQYF	TGTGCCAGCAGCCGGGACAAGCAAGAGACCCAGTACTTC
TRBV27	TRBD2	-	TRBJ2-5	CASRIAGGETQYF	TGTGCCAGCAGAATAGCGGGAGGAGAGACCCAGTACTTC
TRBV7-3	-	-	TRBJ2-1	CASSLNIIHNEQFF	TGTGCCAGCAGCTTAAACATCATCCACAATGAGCAGTTCTTC
TRBV5-8	-	-	TRBJ2-7	CASSLRGYEQYF	TGTGCCAGCAGCTTACGGGGGTACGAGCAGTACTTC
TRBV27	TRBD1	-	TRBJ2-2	CASSPGQGFGELFF	TGTGCCAGCAGTCCGGGACAGGGTTTCGGGGAGCTGTTTTTT
TRBV25-1	-	-	TRBJ2-7	CASIFYEQYF	TGTGCCAGCATCTTCTACGAGCAGTACTTC
TRBV21-1	-	-	TRBJ1-5	CASRPAGDQPQHF	TGTGCCAGCAGACCCGCAGGGGACCAGCCCCAGCATTTT
TRBV9	TRBD1	-	TRBJ2-2	CASSVLDRGVVGELFF	TGTGCCAGCAGCGTACTGGACAGGGGGGTAGTCGGGGAGCTGTTTTTT
TRBV28	-	-	TRBJ1-5	CASSFPDSNQPQHF	TGTGCCAGCAGTTTTCCAGATAGCAATCAGCCCCAGCATTTT
TRBV14	-	-	TRBJ1-1	CASSQDWGGIEAFF	TGTGCCAGCAGCCAAGATTGGGGAGGGATAGAAGCTTTCTTT
TRBV11-3	TRBD1	-	TRBJ2-4	CASSLAGGIQYF	TGTGCCAGCAGCTTAGCAGGGGGCATTCAGTACTTC
TRBV7-8	TRBD2	few	TRBJ2-7	CASSLGLAGNYEQYF	TGTGCCAGCAGCTTAGGGCTAGCGGGAAACTACGAGCAGTACTTC
TRBV28	TRBD2	-	TRBJ2-7	CASSLSIGRGGNEQYF	TGTGCCAGCAGTTTAAGTATCGGGAGGGGGGGCAACGAGCAGTACTTC
TRBV29-1	TRBD1	-	TRBJ2-1	CSVQGQGNEQFF	TGCAGCGTCCAGGGACAGGGTAATGAGCAGTTCTTC
TRBV15	TRBD1	-	TRBJ1-5	CATGDRGGNQPQHF	TGTGCCACCGGGGACAGGGGCGGCAATCAGCCCCAGCATTTT
TRBV10-3	TRBD1	-	TRBJ2-5	CAIRAGGFQETQYF	TGTGCCATCAGGGCAGGGGGCTTCCAAGAGACCCAGTACTTC
TRBV10-3	TRBD1	-	TRBJ2-5	CAISGQTGGTQYF	TGTGCCATCAGTGGGCAGACAGGGGGGACCCAGTACTTC
TRBV7-3	TRBD2	-	TRBJ2-1	CASSVIAGSSYNEQFF	TGTGCCAGCAGCGTAATAGCGGGGAGCTCCTACAATGAGCAGTTCTTC
TRBV5-1	-	-	TRBJ1-1	CASSLGLGANLNTEAFF	TGCGCCAGCAGCTTGGGCCTGGGGGCTAACTTGAACACTGAAGCTTTCTTT
TRBV6-1	-	once	TRBJ2-3	CASSEARGWAVSDTQYF	TGTGCCAGCAGTGAAGCCCGGGGGTGGGCTGTCTCAGATACGCAGTATTTT
TRBV19	-	-	TRBJ1-2	CASSSGTNYGYTF	TGTGCCAGTAGTTCGGGGACTAACTATGGCTACACCTTC
TRBV6-5	TRBD1	-	TRBJ1-1	CASSWTGEGYEAFF	TGTGCCAGCAGTTGGACAGGGGAAGGCTATGAAGCTTTCTTT
TRBV18	-	-	TRBJ2-1	CASAPGDSRYNEQFF	TGTGCCAGCGCGCCCGGAGATTCGCGATACAATGAGCAGTTCTTC
TRBV7-9	-	-	TRBJ2-7	CSSSLAGGFDRRSSYEQYF	TGTTCCAGCAGCTTAGCCGGCGGGTTTGACCGAAGGAGCTCCTACGAGCAGTACTTC
TRBV15	-	-	TRBJ1-6	CATSRWTASNSPLHF	TGTGCCACCAGCAGGTGGACAGCGTCAAATTCACCCCTCCACTTT
TRBV7-9	-	few	TRBJ1-5	CASSFQGPDQPQHF	TGTGCCAGCAGCTTTCAGGGGCCGGATCAGCCCCAGCATTTT
TRBV27	TRBD1	-	TRBJ2-2	CASSLWTGDTGELFF	TGTGCCAGCAGTCTATGGACAGGGGACACCGGGGAGCTGTTTTTT